This T cell receptor (beta chain) is drawn from a study of response to subunit inactivated influenza vaccine. TCRdb called the RT-PCR reads again in MiXCR, with one record for every CDR3 protein. The sample consists of a few hundred thousand distinct CDR3 sequences, 7.2% of them appearing once. About this clonotype itself: Its specificity is not known.

Points from the study as a whole: Each seasonal influenza vaccination recruits few new T cells, the authors suggested.

Germline loops: CDR1 SGHDT, CDR2 YYEEEE. V lost 2 bases, J lost 5 bases, and 10 bases lay in between. The CDR3 runs to 14 residues. The chain is built from TRBV5-6 and TRBJ1-4; TRBD1 might be the D (5 bases). Specimen: PBMCs from blood, collected less than 25 months after vaccination. This receptor was taken from a man between 50 and 75 years old who received an inactivated influenza vaccine. CDR3 nucleotides: TGTGCCAGCAGCTTCGGGCAGGGAAATGAAAAACTGTTTTTT. This translates into CASSFGQGNEKLFF.